This record covers a single TCR beta chain. The data were obtained in a study of Ad26.COV2.S vaccination and SARS-CoV-2 variants. Study-level information: The donor belonged to the COV1001 Ad26.COV2.S trial arm. Participants got Ad26.COV2.S intramuscularly, once or twice 56 days apart.

The treatment here: about 20 received Ad26.COV2.S at low or high dose, single or two shots; a few received placebo; per-sample allocation not given. Vaccine and placebo recipients were sampled on day 63 after the first injection. The germline V and J ends were trimmed by 0 bases and 0 bases, with 15 bases remaining between them. This CDR3 has 17 residues. Looked up from germline, CDR1 is SGHNT and CDR2 is YYREEE (reference sequence). Some clones are missing from TCRdb's copy, which holds only in-frame ones; the method was immunoSEQ multiplex PCR. The sample contains about 390,000 clones, over 80% of which appear only once.

The TCR comes from a person aged 18-65 years who received the Ad26.COV2.S COVID-19 vaccine or a placebo. The sequencing here drew on peripheral blood, taken in a trial of Ad26.COV2.S vaccine versus placebo. The J gene is TRBJ1-1, the V gene TRBV5-4; D uncertain. The CDR3 region is CASSLGIQRMMNTEAFF. The CDR3 coding sequence is TGTGCCAGCAGCTTGGGGATCCAAAGGATGATGAACACTGAAGCTTTCTTT.